The 8 T cell receptor beta chains below all came from one sample that was sequenced in a study of T-cell memory formation after mild COVID-19 (dated by TCRdb to about 2021). Library creation used 5' RACE. The sequencer listed for this sample is Illumina NovaSeq 6000. The public reads were quality trimmed at Q25 with fastp and then assembled into clones with MiXCR by TCRdb, keeping productive beta chains. CDR3 protein duplicates are merged, each entry listing the most common genes and DNA. The sample table shows about 160,000 distinct CDR3 sequences, and roughly 30% are seen once. The top ten constitute about 12% of the sample. The sequenced sample was PBMCs or a T cell subset sorted from them (not recorded which). All receptors come from an adult woman who had mild COVID-19 (a few samples of this study predate the infection). The sample titles of this study are shuffled in the database, so cell type and time point are left out; the donor was told from shared clones.

This sequence joins TRBV15 and TRBJ2-3; TRBD2 matches 7 bases. Trimming at V came to 0 bases and at J to 4 bases, leaving 10 bases not matched to a gene. CDR3 length: 17 residues. The V gene's germline CDR1 is LNHNV and CDR2 YYDKDF (reference sequence). CDR3 sequence: CATSRDHLRGSADTQYF. For the CDR3, the DNA is TGTGCCACCAGCAGAGATCACTTGCGGGGGTCCGCAGATACGCAGTATTTT.

This chain joins TRBV11-2 and TRBJ2-1, with a possible D match to TRBD1 (6 bases). V was pared by 4 bases and J by 7 bases, with 8 bases between. Germline V gene sequence: CDR1 SGHAT, CDR2 FQNNGV. The CDR3 is 12 residues long. The DNA of the CDR3 is TGTGCCAGCAGCTACCAGGGGAATGAGCAGTTCTTC. Protein: CASSYQGNEQFF.

This clonotype was detected a few times. The V and J genes are TRBV7-3 and TRBJ2-2; 9 nucleotides line up with TRBD2. The germline CDR1 and CDR2 sequences are SGHTA and FQGTGA. J was trimmed by 5 bases and V by 2 bases; bases with no gene match: 6. This CDR3 is built from 16 residues. CDR3 nucleotide sequence: TGTGCCAGCAGCTTACAGCCAGCGGGGGGTACCGGGGAGCTGTTTTTT. Residues: CASSLQPAGGTGELFF.

The chain couples TRBV20-1 to TRBJ1-2, with TRBD1 identical over 7 bases. CDR1 is DFQATT, CDR2 SNEGSKA, per germline (reference sequence). V gave up 4 bases and J gave up 3 bases; unmatched junction bases: 11. This CDR3 region has 15 residues. CDR3 sequence: CSATVGTALYYGYTF. The DNA of the CDR3 is TGCAGTGCTACCGTGGGGACAGCTTTATACTATGGCTACACCTTC.

This clonotype has just a few counts. CDR3 region: CATSREEGSSGGIKTQYF. DNA of the CDR3: TGTGCCACCAGCAGAGAGGAAGGTTCTAGCGGGGGGATCAAGACCCAGTACTTC. The rearrangement links TRBV15 to TRBJ2-5, with 11 bases fitting TRBD2. This CDR3 region has 18 residues. The germline V gene encodes CDR1 LNHNV and CDR2 YYDKDF (reference sequence). V trimming: 0 bases; J trimming: 6 bases; junction bases outside the gene matches: 12.

The chain joins TRBV4-2 to TRBJ2-1; unclear D gene. This CDR3 region has 15 residues. V dropped 2 bases and J dropped 7 bases, with 15 bases sitting between them. Germline CDR1 reads LGHNA; CDR2 reads YNFKEQ. The CDR3 region has the DNA TGTGCCAGCAGCCAATCGGCAAGGAGTAAGAATGAGCAGTTCTTC. It specifies CASSQSARSKNEQFF.

This sequence joins TRBV4-1 and TRBJ1-4; D gene ambiguous. This CDR3 region has 15 residues. V was clipped by 5 bases and J by 8 bases, with 18 bases between them. The germline gives CDR1 MGHRA, CDR2 YSYEKL. CDR3 protein: CASSEVRGRAEKLFF. The CDR3 coding sequence is TGCGCCAGCAGCGAAGTCCGTGGACGCGCCGAAAAACTGTTTTTT.

The J gene is TRBJ2-7, the V gene TRBV3-1; D might be TRBD1 (6 bases). The CDR3 sequence is 12 residues long. Between the trimmed V and J ends, which lost 4 bases and 7 bases, there was a span of 11 bases. Looked up from germline, CDR1 is LGHDT and CDR2 is YNNKEL (reference sequence). CDR3 bases: TGTGCCAGCAGCCGCTACAGGGATGAGCAGTACTTC. It encodes CASSRYRDEQYF.